This record covers a single T cell receptor (beta chain). The antigen remains unidentified. This sample was included in a study of CXCR3-negative and CXCR3-positive naive CD8 T cells. Libraries were UMI-labeled 5' RACE TRB cDNA. One entry per CDR3 protein, without DNA, is what TCRdb gives after re-calling the 5' RACE reads. In total, the table holds some 150,000 distinct CDR3 sequences. Study-level findings and limits: Relative to CXCR3-negative naive cells, CXCR3-positive naive cells had more hydrophobic TRB CDR3s. The study found that naive CXCR3-negative and CXCR3-positive cells shared TRBV-TRBJ usage, while memory cells differed.

This clonotype originated in a human donor in good health. Some clones in this sample may be carry-over from other donors' samples. The sample comprised naive CXCR3+ CD8+ T cells from blood. Subset indicated: CD45RO-CCR7+CD27+CD95- naive CD8+ T cells expressing CXCR3 (TNR3+).

The CDR3: CASSLNSLYNQPQHF. The chain combines TRBV5-1 with TRBJ1-5. This CDR3 is built from 15 residues. Germline-derived CDR1 and CDR2 are SGHRS and YFSETQ.